This TCR beta chain was sequenced during a study of T cells in Graves' hyperthyroidism and ophthalmopathy (dated by TCRdb to the late 2010s). At the level of the whole study: Peripheral blood samples were taken at the time of initial diagnosis, prior to any treatment. The 95 to 100 discovery patients were divided at random into training and test sets in a 7:3 ratio. The study also compared thyroid tissue and blood T-cell repertoires from 5 to 7 Graves' hyperthyroidism patients. The paper describes TCR Vbeta CDR3 sequencing of around 140 peripheral blood samples, made up of under 50 ophthalmopathy patients, 70 to 75 hyperthyroidism patients and 17 progressor patients. After blood sampling, hyperthyroidism patients were treated with methimazole at a starting dose of 30 mg daily, and ophthalmopathy patients were treated with high-dose intravenous methylprednisolone. Prospective prediction of ophthalmopathy was tested in an independent validation cohort of fewer than 20 hyperthyroidism patients and some 17 patients who later progressed to ophthalmopathy. A discovery cohort of 95 to 100 patients, approximately 44 with Graves' ophthalmopathy and under 60 with stable Graves' hyperthyroidism, was used to find distinguishing TCR V-J signatures.

Broader findings and caveats from the paper: Sample size was not statistically predetermined, and investigators were not blinded to group allocation. Most expanded thyroid clonotypes (frequency above 0.001) were also found in blood, which suggests that blood repertoires may mirror thyroid immune responses. A 13 V-J signature model separated ophthalmopathy from stable hyperthyroidism, with approximately 87% sensitivity and 81.08% specificity in cross-validation and 80%/75% in testing. In validation, the model predicted progression to ophthalmopathy with approximately 70% sensitivity and about 72% specificity, a median of around 6.6 months before onset.

This clonotype has a count of ten or more. The antigen this receptor binds is unknown. No base-level quality is on record; no much larger clone is a single base apart. TCR beta CDR3 regions were amplified from RNA transcripts. The first round of RT-PCR for the TCR CDR3 was performed with the HTBI primer set and the Qiagen OneStep RT-PCR kit. A second multiplex PCR round built the libraries, followed by size selection and purification. Libraries were sequenced paired-end with 100 bp reads on an Illumina HiSeq2000. The paper's processing steps were these. SOAPnuke was used to process the raw data, throwing out any read that contained adapters or uncalled bases, had a mean Phred below 15, or lacked an exact constant-primer or identifier match. COPE v1.2.5 was used to merge the high-quality paired reads, and each unique nucleotide sequence was defined as a clonotype. MiTCR v1.1 was used to align the clonotypes against IMGT TRBV, TRBD and TRBJ reference segments. The analysis included only V-J combinations with a frequency above 0.0001, which together covered over 98% of the repertoires. The TCS score was defined as the ratio of F50 (clonal expansion) to E x V (chaos), calculated using BLOSUM62-based TCRdist between CDR3 peptides within each V-J. Welch's t-statistics and random forest reduced roughly 540 V-J features to 13, which were used in a naive Bayes classifier (R e1071). TCRdb ran its own pipeline on the public reads, namely fastp trimming at Q25 and MiXCR clone calling, and kept in-frame beta chains. Identical CDR3 proteins give one entry, which carries the most common genes and DNA. V and J calls and clone size were set by TCRdb, not the authors. Counted in this sample were nearly 600,000 distinct CDR3 sequences; about 15% of them appeared once. Approximately 5.7% of the sample belongs to the ten largest clones.

The hyperthyroidism patients were between 18 and 65 years old and newly diagnosed, with a disease duration of less than 2 months. The study excluded patients with uncontrolled infections, other autoimmune diseases, pregnancy or lactation. Diagnoses were established on the basis of clinical symptoms, serum thyroxine and TRAb, thyroid ultrasound, and orbital computed tomography. Blood from progressor patients was collected at the time of first diagnosis with hyperthyroidism, before any ophthalmopathy symptoms had appeared. PBMCs were isolated from approximately 10 ml of fresh peripheral blood by Ficoll-Paque density gradient centrifugation. Progressor patients were first diagnosed with Graves' hyperthyroidism and then developed ophthalmopathy during follow-up. Total RNA was extracted using Trizol reagent, and RNA quality was assessed on an Agilent 2100 Bioanalyzer. The receptor was isolated from a woman younger than 45 with Graves' hyperthyroidism that later progressed to Graves' ophthalmopathy. The source material was blood.

The DNA is TGTGCCAGCAGCTTAGATCGGAGTGAGCAGTTCTTC. Translated, this gives CASSLDRSEQFF. The chain joins TRBV11-2 to TRBJ2-1; no D gene can be assigned with confidence. The V and J ends are trimmed by 0 bases and 9 bases, leaving 6 bases between them. CDR1 and CDR2, per the germline V gene, are SGHAT and FQNNGV. The CDR3 numbers 12 residues from cysteine through phenylalanine. Only CDR3 DNA is held: 36 bases, read in frame from base 1.